The 25 T cell receptor beta chains below come from one sample, sequenced in a study of shared clonotypes between healthy human individuals. TCRdb's table, derived via immunoSEQ multiplex PCR, lists solely in-frame clones and lacks some. The table shows approximately 2.1 million clones, with roughly 93% occurring only once. The sample taken for sequencing was naive CD4+ T cells from PBMCs. Subset: CD45RA+ positively selected. All receptors derive from a man aged 18 to 35 in good health. Some clones in this sample may be carry-over from other donors' samples.

The gene calls are TRBV4-1 and TRBJ2-5, with unresolved D. This CDR3 spans 16 amino acids. In germline, CDR1 is MGHRA, CDR2 YSYEKL. V gave up 1 base and J gave up 1 base, with 13 bases separating them. CDR3: CASSQAFVQSQETQYF. The CDR3 DNA is TGCGCCAGCAGCCAAGCTTTCGTCCAGTCCCAAGAGACCCAGTACTTC.

This chain uses TRBV7-6 with TRBJ2-2, with 12 bases aligning to TRBD2. There are 16 residues in the CDR3. Germline V gene sequence: CDR1 SGHVS, CDR2 FNYEAQ. The trim removed 3 bases at V and 4 bases at J, leaving 3 bases unmatched. This CDR3 is CASSFASGGGTGELFF. Here the CDR3 DNA reads TGTGCCAGCAGCTTCGCTAGCGGGGGGGGCACCGGGGAGCTGTTTTTT.

The genes are TRBV28 and TRBJ1-1; no clear D. The CDR3 runs 14 residues. Germline CDR1 reads MDHEN; CDR2 reads SYDVKM. Trimming left V 3 bases short and J 0 bases short, with 8 bases between. In DNA, the CDR3 is TGTGCCAGCAGTTTCTCCAGAGTGAACACTGAAGCTTTCTTT. Translation gives CASSFSRVNTEAFF.

DNA for the CDR3: TGCGCCAGCACCACAGGCCCTACAGATACGCAGTATTTT. Translating gives CASTTGPTDTQYF. This chain links TRBV10-1 with TRBJ2-3; D is perhaps TRBD1 (5 bases). Germline CDR1 is WNHNN and CDR2 is SYGVQD (reference sequence). The CDR3 is made up of 13 amino acids. V dropped 7 bases and J dropped 3 bases, with 11 bases sitting between them.

This CDR3 is CASQGQGDGYTF. As DNA, the CDR3 is TGTGCCAGCCAGGGACAGGGCGATGGCTACACCTTC. The chain employs TRBV5-4 and TRBJ1-2; 9 bases agree with TRBD1. Unmatched junction bases numbered 4, after V lost 7 bases and J lost 6 bases. The CDR3 loop spans 12 amino acids. Per the germline V gene, CDR1 is SGHNT and CDR2 is YYREEE (reference sequence).

V gene TRBV4-3 combines with J gene TRBJ1-4, with a weak D call TRBD1 (5 bases). V lost 4 bases, J lost 6 bases, and 12 bases lay in between. In germline, CDR1 is LGHNA, CDR2 YSLEER. This CDR3 has 14 residues. The CDR3 loop is CASSRPTAYEKLFF. The CDR3 DNA is TGCGCCAGCAGCCGCCCGACAGCTTATGAAAAACTGTTTTTT.

V and J are TRBV6-1 and TRBJ1-5; D is unclear. V lost 7 bases, J lost 9 bases, and 22 bases lay in between. Germline CDR1 and CDR2: MNHNS and SASEGT. The CDR3 is 15 residues long. This CDR3 is CASIFKGRSAGPQHF. The DNA for the CDR3 is TGTGCCAGCATTTTCAAGGGTCGGTCGGCCGGGCCCCAGCATTTT.

This rearrangement joins TRBV9 to TRBJ2-7; 9 positions match TRBD2. The V gene end was trimmed by 4 bases and the J gene end by 4 bases; junction bases not matched to a gene: 9. CDR1 and CDR2 (germline): SGDLS, YYNGEE. The CDR3 loop spans 15 amino acids. The CDR3 region is CASSNEASGIYEQYF. The CDR3 nucleotides read TGTGCCAGCAGCAACGAGGCTAGCGGGATTTACGAGCAGTACTTC. Variable domain in full (rest from reference TRBV9 and TRBJ2-7): DSGVTQTPKHLITATGQRVTLRCSPRSGDLSVYWYQQSLDQGLQFLIQYYNGEERAKGNILERFSAQQFPDLHSELNLSSLELGDSALYFCASSNEASGIYEQYFGPGTRLTVT.

V is TRBV28 and J is TRBJ1-2; TRBD1 might be the D (5 bases). V was shortened by 2 bases and J by 4 bases, with 11 bases between the two germline ends. The CDR3 is 14 amino acids. In germline, CDR1 is MDHEN, CDR2 SYDVKM. The CDR3 loop is CASSLPRGTYGYTF. The CDR3 DNA reads as TGTGCCAGCAGTTTACCGCGGGGGACCTATGGCTACACCTTC.

This chain connects TRBV6-1 to TRBJ1-5; 10 nucleotides agree with TRBD1. Germline V CDR1 and CDR2: MNHNS, SASEGT. There are 17 residues in the CDR3. The J segment lost 3 bases and the V segment lost 4 bases, leaving 9 bases of the junction unmatched. Here the CDR3 reads CASSGTGTGVNNQPQHF. As DNA, the CDR3 is TGTGCCAGCAGTGGCACTGGGACAGGGGTAAACAATCAGCCCCAGCATTTT.

This chain connects TRBV2 to TRBJ2-5, with D perhaps matching TRBD2 (5 bases). The better agreement between TRBJ2-7 and the DNA end casts doubt on the J call. Per the germline V gene, CDR1 is SNHLY and CDR2 is FYNNEI. The CDR3 is made up of 13 amino acids. As DNA, the CDR3 is TGTGCCAGCACTCCGGGAAGCTCCTACGAGCAGTACTTC. Protein product: CASTPGSSYEQYF.

This chain joins TRBV25-1 and TRBJ2-1, with 8 bases fitting TRBD1. V dropped 2 bases and J dropped 8; count of bases not matched to a gene: 8. Germline V gene sequence: CDR1 MGHDK, CDR2 SYGVNS. The CDR3 runs 15 residues. DNA for the CDR3: TGTGCCAGCAGTGAAAGAGGAGGACAGGGCCATGAGCAGTTCTTC. Residues: CASSERGGQGHEQFF.

The chain links TRBV7-9 to TRBJ2-2; no clear D gene. The CDR3 is 13 amino acids. Trimming took 0 bases from V and 8 from J, leaving 7 bases between them. The germline CDR1 and CDR2 sequences are SEHNR and FQNEAQ (reference sequence). The CDR3 DNA reads as TGTGCCAGCAGCTTAGCGGACGTAGGGGAGCTGTTTTTT. Its protein is CASSLADVGELFF.

The rearrangement uses TRBV4-1 and TRBJ1-1; D possibly corresponds to TRBD1 (6 bases). Germline CDR1 MGHRA, CDR2 YSYEKL. The V end lost 3 bases, the J end lost 0 bases, and 11 bases lay between the germline ends. This CDR3 is built from 15 residues. The DNA of the CDR3 is TGCGCCAGCAGCCATCCCCAGGGGCTGAACACTGAAGCTTTCTTT. It yields the protein CASSHPQGLNTEAFF.

This rearrangement joins TRBV4-3 to TRBJ2-1; D is perhaps TRBD1 (6 bases). CDR1 LGHNA and CDR2 YSLEER come from the germline V gene. V gave up 0 bases and J gave up 0 bases, with 9 bases separating them. This CDR3 has 16 residues. CDR3 nucleotide sequence: TGCGCCAGCAGCCAAGATGACAGGAGCTCCTACAATGAGCAGTTCTTC. Amino acid sequence: CASSQDDRSSYNEQFF.

This sequence joins TRBV2 and TRBJ2-7, with 8 positions matching TRBD2. After removal of 8 bases from V and 4 bases from J, the junction contained 4 bases not matched to a gene. CDR1 and CDR2 (germline): SNHLY, FYNNEI. The CDR3 totals 12 residues. This chain's CDR3 is CASDGGGYEQYF. Here the CDR3 DNA reads TGTGCCAGCGACGGGGGGGGTTACGAGCAGTACTTC.

This clone occurred a few times. The CDR3 DNA sequence: TGCGCCAGCAGCTTGGCCGGGACAGGGCTTACTGAAGCTTTCTTT. Residues: CASSLAGTGLTEAFF. The chain employs TRBV5-1 and TRBJ1-1; 9 bases are shared with TRBD1. V gave up 0 bases and J gave up 5 bases; unmatched junction bases: 5. CDR3 length: 15 residues. Germline values: CDR1 SGHRS, CDR2 YFSETQ. Based on the CDR3 plus reference TRBV5-1 and TRBJ1-1, the full variable domain is KAGVTQTPRYLIKTRGQQVTLSCSPISGHRSVSWYQQTPGQGLQFLFEYFSETQRNKGNFPGRFSGRQFSNSRSEMNVSTLELGDSALYLCASSLAGTGLTEAFFGQGTRLTVV.

The rearrangement joins TRBV21-1 to TRBJ1-2. TRBV21-1 is a recognized pseudogene. The CDR3 runs to 14 residues. CDR3 loop: CASGGGRFNYGYTF. The CDR3 nucleotides read TGTGCCAGCGGGGGTGGGAGGTTTAACTATGGCTACACCTTC.

This chain links TRBV25-1 with TRBJ2-7; 8 positions agree with TRBD2. This CDR3 spans 15 amino acids. J was trimmed by 4 bases and V by 1 base; bases with no gene match: 6. Germline assignment: CDR1 MGHDK and CDR2 SYGVNS. Here the CDR3 reads CASSESGGPGYEQYF. The DNA of the CDR3 is TGTGCCAGCAGTGAATCGGGAGGGCCGGGGTACGAGCAGTACTTC.

V and J are TRBV7-2 and TRBJ2-1; maybe TRBD2 (6 bases). The CDR3 length is 16 residues. The V and J ends lost 2 bases and 1 base respectively, with 12 bases between them. Germline CDR1 is SGHTA and CDR2 is FQGNSA. The CDR3 sequence is CASSLNLGGSYNEQFF. The CDR3, as DNA: TGTGCCAGCAGCTTAAATCTTGGGGGGTCCTACAATGAGCAGTTCTTC.

This chain uses TRBV9 with TRBJ1-1; 8 bases agree with TRBD1. CDR1 is SGDLS and CDR2 is YYNGEE in the germline V gene. The V segment lost 0 bases and the J segment 10 bases; nucleotides outside the gene matches: 2. The CDR3 runs 12 residues. The CDR3 region has the DNA TGTGCCAGCAGCGTAGTCAGGGGGCGAGCTTTCTTT. The encoded protein is CASSVVRGRAFF.

The rearrangement links TRBV4-2 to TRBJ2-2; either TRBD1 or TRBD2 may fit D (5 bases each). Between the trimmed V and J ends, which lost 0 bases and 4 bases, there was a span of 15 bases. Germline assignment: CDR1 LGHNA and CDR2 YNFKEQ. This CDR3 spans 17 amino acids. This CDR3 is CASSQDWGNGGTGELFF. CDR3 in DNA: TGTGCCAGCAGCCAAGATTGGGGGAATGGAGGCACCGGGGAGCTGTTTTTT.

CDR3 nucleotides: TGTGCCAGCAGCCCCGGACACTCTGGGCCCCAGCATTTT. Protein sequence: CASSPGHSGPQHF. V and J are TRBV14 and TRBJ1-5; possibly TRBD1 for D (5 bases). Germline V lookup: CDR1 SGHDN, CDR2 FVKESK. This CDR3 is built from 13 residues. Trimming took off 4 bases at V and 9 bases at J, with 13 bases between the two ends.

The chain has TRBV2 and TRBJ2-7, with a weak D call TRBD2 (5 bases). Between the trimmed V and J ends, which lost 8 bases and 6 bases, there was a span of 17 bases. CDR1 is SNHLY, CDR2 FYNNEI, per germline. CDR3 length: 13 amino acids. The CDR3 is CASLMDGVGEQYF. The CDR3 DNA follows: TGTGCCAGCCTGATGGACGGGGTTGGCGAGCAGTACTTC. The variable domain in full, with the rest retrieved from reference TRBV2 and TRBJ2-7, is EPEVTQTPSHQVTQMGQEVILRCVPISNHLYFYWYRQILGQKVEFLVSFYNNEISEKSEIFDDQFSVERPDGSNFTLKIRSTKLEDSAMYFCASLMDGVGEQYFGPGTRLTVT.

The V and J genes are TRBV11-2 and TRBJ1-5; TRBD1 agrees at 7 bases. CDR3 size: 13 residues. J was trimmed by 7 bases and V by 0 bases; bases with no gene match: 0. From germline, CDR1 is SGHAT and CDR2 FQNNGV. CDR3 in DNA: TGTGCCAGCAGCTTAGAAGGGGGCCAGCCCCAGCATTTT. This sequence encodes CASSLEGGQPQHF.